The 13 T cell receptor beta chains below were found in one sample sequenced in a study of T cells after yellow fever vaccination. TCRdb re-derived calls from the 5' RACE reads in MiXCR, one entry per CDR3 protein. The table lists 200,000 to 300,000 distinct CDR3 sequences, roughly 3.7% of them singletons, with around a fifth in the top ten. Sequenced material: PBMCs, taken 15 days after the yellow fever booster vaccination. These receptors came from a man between 18 and 35 years old who received the YFV17D yellow fever vaccine.

This clonotype was picked up many times. The chain recombines TRBV20-1 with TRBJ2-3, with D maybe TRBD2 (6 bases). Germline-derived CDR1 and CDR2 are DFQATT and SNEGSKA (reference sequence). The CDR3 loop spans 14 amino acids. Trimming cost V 5 bases and J 4 bases, with 16 bases left between them. The CDR3 coding sequence is TGCAGTGCTCTAGCTGCGGGGAGCTCAGATACGCAGTATTTT. Translating gives CSALAAGSSDTQYF.

This clonotype was picked up a small number of times. This sequence joins TRBV18 and TRBJ1-4; TRBD1 matches at 8 bases. The germline CDR1 and CDR2 sequences are KGHSH and LQKENI. J gave up 4 bases and V 1 base, and 2 bases lay outside the gene matches. The CDR3 is 15 residues long. The CDR3 DNA reads TGTGCCAGCTCACCACTGGGACAGGATAATGAAAAACTGTTTTTT. This gives the protein CASSPLGQDNEKLFF. Together with reference TRBV18 and TRBJ1-4, the CDR3 gives the full variable domain: NAGVMQNPRHLVRRRGQEARLRCSPMKGHSHVYWYRQLPEEGLKFMVYLQKENIIDESGMPKERFSAEFPKEGPSILRIQQVVRGDSAAYFCASSPLGQDNEKLFFGSGTQLSVL.

The chain links TRBV24-1 to TRBJ2-3, with 9 bases fitting TRBD1. The ends lost 4 bases at V and 2 bases at J; junction bases unmatched: 9. Per the germline V gene, CDR1 is KGHDR and CDR2 is SFDVKD. The length of the CDR3 is 17 residues. This CDR3 reads CATSDPLGTGLTDTQYF. The CDR3, as DNA: TGTGCCACCAGTGACCCTTTAGGGACAGGGCTCACAGATACGCAGTATTTT.

This clonotype was recorded many times. The chain recombines TRBV2 with TRBJ1-6; possibly TRBD1 for D (5 bases). The V and J ends lost 8 bases and 7 bases respectively, with 15 bases between them. Germline V lookup: CDR1 SNHLY, CDR2 FYNNEI. The CDR3 has 14 amino acids. CDR3 DNA: TGTGCCAGCGGTTACCGGGACGGGAATTCACCCCTCCACTTT. Translation: CASGYRDGNSPLHF.

This clonotype was seen at least ten times. The chain joins TRBV4-1 to TRBJ1-5; D is perhaps TRBD1 (5 bases). The length of the CDR3 is 15 residues. The germline CDR1 and CDR2 sequences are MGHRA and YSYEKL. Deletions cut 0 bases from V and 1 base from J, with 7 bases between. The CDR3 protein is CASSQEEGSNQPQHF. In DNA form, the CDR3 reads TGCGCCAGCAGCCAAGAGGAGGGGAGCAATCAGCCCCAGCATTTT.

In this sample, this clonotype turned up many times. The rearrangement joins TRBV6-6 to TRBJ1-5; tentatively, D is TRBD1 (5 bases). The germline CDR1 and CDR2 sequences are MNHNY and SVGAGI (reference sequence). This CDR3 has 15 residues. Trimming stripped 5 bases from V and 1 base from J, with 12 bases between. The CDR3 here is CASSPTSGSNQPQHF. The CDR3 coding sequence is TGTGCCAGCAGTCCAACCTCAGGGAGCAATCAGCCCCAGCATTTT.

This clonotype appeared many times. The chain carries TRBV20-1 and TRBJ1-6, with TRBD1 as a possible D gene (5 bases). The CDR3 covers 14 residues. The germline CDR1 and CDR2 sequences are DFQATT and SNEGSKA (reference sequence). Trimming took 6 bases from V and 0 from J, leaving 9 bases between them. For the CDR3, the DNA is TGCAGTGCGAACAGGATCTCCTATAATTCACCCCTCCACTTT. As protein: CSANRISYNSPLHF.

This clonotype came up many times. The gene calls are TRBV11-1 and TRBJ2-7; 8 nucleotides align to TRBD1. The CDR3 has 15 residues. J lost 3 bases, V lost 0 bases, and 4 bases had no gene match. CDR1 and CDR2 from the germline V gene are SGHAT and FQDESV (reference sequence). CDR3 bases: TGTGCCAGCAGCTTAGCAACCGGACAGGGCTACGAGCAGTACGTC. This translates into CASSLATGQGYEQYV.

This clonotype was counted ten times or more. V is TRBV5-1 and J is TRBJ2-3; 8 bases map to TRBD1. CDR3 length: 17 residues. Germline values: CDR1 SGHRS, CDR2 YFSETQ. V dropped 4 bases and J dropped 1; count of bases not matched to a gene: 11. DNA of the CDR3: TGCGCCAGCAGCACGGAACCAGGGGGCGTGGGCACAGATACGCAGTATTTT. Encoded protein: CASSTEPGGVGTDTQYF.

This clonotype came up many times. This chain uses TRBV11-2 with TRBJ1-1, with unresolved D. The germline V gene has CDR1 SGHAT and CDR2 FQNNGV. This CDR3 region has 16 residues. Trimming removed 5 bases from V and 0 bases from J, with 16 bases in between. CDR3 region: CASSPLRSTLNTEAFF. DNA for the CDR3: TGTGCCAGCAGCCCCTTGAGATCCACACTGAACACTGAAGCTTTCTTT.

This clonotype showed up many times. The chain employs TRBV6-5 and TRBJ1-2; 7 bases fit TRBD1. CDR1 and CDR2 from the germline V gene are MNHEY and SVGAGI. The CDR3 is 16 amino acids. The J segment lost 2 bases and the V segment lost 5 bases, leaving 11 bases of the junction unmatched. The CDR3 reads CASSPAGTALNYGYTF. CDR3 nucleotide sequence: TGTGCCAGCAGTCCCGCCGGGACAGCCCTCAACTATGGCTACACCTTC.

In its sample, this clonotype was seen many times. The chain is built from TRBV7-8 and TRBJ1-6; D is unclear. The CDR3 is made up of 19 amino acids. V shed 2 bases and J shed 0 bases, with 17 bases lying between them. Germline V gene lookup returns CDR1 SGHVS and CDR2 FQNEAQ. The CDR3 region is CASSLIRLSVVSYNSPLHF. For the CDR3, the DNA is TGTGCCAGCAGCTTAATCCGTCTCTCTGTCGTCTCCTATAATTCACCCCTCCACTTT.

Many counts were recorded for this clonotype. The chain carries TRBV4-3 and TRBJ2-1; D remains unclear. Trimming took 0 bases from V and 9 from J, leaving 9 bases between them. CDR3 length: 13 residues. In germline, CDR1 is LGHNA, CDR2 YSLEER. DNA of the CDR3: TGCGCCAGCAGCCAAGAAATGGTGAGTGAGCAGTTCTTC. Amino acids: CASSQEMVSEQFF.